This T cell receptor beta chain was captured by sequencing in a study of T cells expressing NK-cell markers. Study-wide results and caveats: Dominant NKG2C+ clonotypes were found to form about 1.0-7.0% of CD8+ T cells in over five donors.

Reprocessing the 5' RACE reads, TCRdb reports a single entry for every CDR3 protein and omits DNA. The sample has about 390,000 distinct CDR3 sequences. Note on this clonotype: Its antigen is as yet unknown.

The CDR3 contains 16 residues. CDR1 is MGHRA, CDR2 YSYEKL, per germline. This TCR came from a woman aged 50 to 65 in good health. The chain links TRBV4-1 to TRBJ2-1; TCRdb returns TRBD2, unconfirmable since there is no DNA. Sequenced input: blood T cells: a sorted CD56 or NKG2C T cell subset, CD4+ or CD8+ T cells, or bulk PBMC T cells (not recorded which). The CDR3 region is CASSQAAGGFGDEQFF.